The 26 T cell receptor beta chains listed next were all sequenced from one sample in a study of T cells in women clearing cervical HPV infection. Method: immunoSEQ multiplex PCR; TCRdb's copy keeps in-frame clones and lacks some. Its table records tens of thousands of clones. Sequencing was carried out using blood buffy coat. These TCRs come from a woman aged 18 to 75 with a cervical HPV16 infection that either progressed to CIN3+ or cleared (not recorded which).

Note on this clone: The read terminates 3 residues before the CDR3 end, so the remaining end is supplied by the germline J gene. This sequence joins TRBV12-3 or TRBV12-4 and TRBJ1-2, with 9 positions matching TRBD1. Losses at the gene ends were 6 bases for V and 2 bases for J; bases not matched to a gene: 7. This CDR3 comprises 15 residues. The chain's CDR3 is CASSSTGGWNYGYTF. CDR3 DNA, as far as it was read: TGTGCCAGCAGCTCCACAGGGGGCTGGAACTATGGC.

Notes on this clone: The read is 3 residues too short to cover the CDR3 end, so that end is filled in from the germline J gene. This chain links TRBV2 with TRBJ2-3; 9 bases align to TRBD2. The V segment lost 3 bases and the J segment 4 bases; nucleotides outside the gene matches: 5. Per the germline V gene, CDR1 is SNHLY and CDR2 is FYNNEI. The CDR3 loop spans 15 amino acids. The CDR3: CASSEGSGSSDTQYF. The CDR3 DNA, read in part, is TGTGCCAGCAGTGAGGGTAGCGGGAGCTCAGATACG.

To note about this clone: The CDR3 is cut off 3 residues early in the read; its end comes from the germline J gene. V gene TRBV18 combines with J gene TRBJ2-3, with D tentatively TRBD1 (6 bases). Per germline, CDR1 KGHSH and CDR2 LQKENI. CDR3 size: 17 residues. The sequenced CDR3 bases are TGTGCCAGCTCACGGACGTCCCTCGGTGGGGGACAAGAGACG. This translates into CASSRTSLGGGQET. The whole CDR3 region reads CASSRTSLGGGQETQYF.

On this clone: The CDR3 end falls 3 residues outside the read, so it is completed with the germline J gene. The chain combines TRBV11-3 with TRBJ2-7; D not resolved. V was shortened by 5 bases and J by 6 bases, with 11 bases between the two germline ends. The germline V gene encodes CDR1 SGHNT and CDR2 YENEEA. The CDR3 extends over 12 amino acids. The CDR3 loop reads CASSLLRGEQYF. CDR3 bases read: TGTGCCAGCAGCCTCCTTCGAGGCGAG.

As for this clone: The DNA ends 3 residues before the CDR3 does, and the rest of the CDR3 is filled in from the germline J gene. The genes are TRBV9 and TRBJ2-1; a possible D gene is TRBD1 (6 bases). CDR1 and CDR2 (germline): SGDLS, YYNGEE. The CDR3 totals 15 residues. Trimming shortened V by 6 bases and J by 0 bases, and 13 bases separated the two germline ends. The CDR3 protein is CASNPVGGSYNEQFF. The sequenced part of the CDR3 DNA is TGTGCCAGCAACCCGGTAGGGGGCTCCTACAATGAG.

A note on this clone: The read ends 3 residues shy of where the CDR3 ends; the end is completed using the germline J gene. The genes are TRBV30 and TRBJ1-6; D not resolved. This CDR3 region has 15 residues. Per the germline V gene, CDR1 is GTSNPN and CDR2 is SVGIG (reference sequence). Trimming left V 3 bases short and J 9 bases short, with 18 bases between. This chain's CDR3 is CAWSRVEVIGSPLHF. The CDR3 bases that were read are TGTGCCTGGAGCCGGGTGGAGGTTATAGGTTCACCC. Together with reference TRBV30 and TRBJ1-6, the CDR3 gives the full variable domain: SQTIHQWPATLVQPVGSPLSLECTVEGTSNPNLYWYRQAAGRGLQLLFYSVGIGQISSEVPQNLSASRPQDRQFILSSKKLLLSDSGFYLCAWSRVEVIGSPLHFGNGTRLTVT.

To note about this clone: The DNA ends 3 residues before the CDR3 does, and the rest of the CDR3 is filled in from the germline J gene. V gene TRBV19 combines with J gene TRBJ2-5, with D possibly matching TRBD2 (7 bases). Trimming cost V 5 bases and J 5 bases, with 15 bases left between them. The germline CDR1 and CDR2 sequences are LNHDA and SQIVND (reference sequence). The CDR3 loop spans 14 amino acids. The CDR3 protein is CASSPGGLGETQYF. The CDR3 DNA, read in part, is TGTGCCAGTAGTCCGGGGGGCCTTGGGGAGACC.

This clone shows up as medium-sized by frequency. The DNA ends 3 residues before the CDR3 does, and the rest of the CDR3 is filled in from the germline J gene. V is TRBV5-1 and J is TRBJ1-2; tentatively, D is TRBD1 (6 bases). The CDR3 sequence is 14 residues long. The germline V gene has CDR1 SGHRS and CDR2 YFSETQ. Trimming shortened V by 4 bases and J by 7 bases, and 17 bases separated the two germline ends. The CDR3 loop is CASSVPGEFSGYTF. The part of the CDR3 DNA that was read is TGCGCCAGCAGCGTACCAGGGGAATTCTCTGGC.

Note on this clone: The read falls 3 residues short of the CDR3 end, and the missing part is taken from the germline J gene. The rearrangement uses TRBV12-3 or TRBV12-4 and TRBJ1-4, with D hard to call. The CDR3 loop spans 14 amino acids. The ends were cut back, 4 bases at V and 8 bases at J, with 14 bases in the middle. The CDR3 sequence is CASSSSHRQEKLFF. CDR3 bases read: TGTGCCAGCAGTTCCAGTCACCGCCAGGAAAAA.

With regard to this clone: The read gets to within 3 residues of the CDR3 end, and the germline J gene fills in the rest. This chain links TRBV18 with TRBJ1-2, with D uncertain. The CDR3 is made up of 12 amino acids. In germline, CDR1 is KGHSH, CDR2 LQKENI. CDR3 DNA, as far as it was read: TGTGCCAGCTCGTCCTCGCGGAATGAC. It codes for CASSSSRND. From start to end, the CDR3 is CASSSSRNDYTF.

With regard to this clone: Sequencing ends 3 residues short of the CDR3 end; the germline J gene provides the rest. The chain couples TRBV19 to TRBJ2-2; 9 nucleotides match TRBD2. The germline CDR1 and CDR2 sequences are LNHDA and SQIVND (reference sequence). The CDR3 is 16 amino acids. V lost 4 bases, J lost 0 bases, and 3 bases stayed unmatched. The CDR3 is CASSTKREANTGELFF. CDR3 bases read: TGTGCCAGTAGTACCAAGCGGGAGGCGAACACCGGGGAG.

The CDR3 spells CASSPNRGSETQYF. CDR3 DNA (partial): TGTGCCAGCTCACCTAACAGGGGATCGGAGACC. This sequence joins TRBV18 and TRBJ2-5; 7 bases agree with TRBD1. With the read ending 3 residues before the CDR3 end, the germline J gene is used to fill in that end. V lost 3 bases to trimming and J lost 5 bases; unmatched junction nucleotides: 6. The CDR3 runs to 14 residues. The germline gives CDR1 KGHSH, CDR2 LQKENI.

The CDR3 loop is CASSRQGDTEAFF. The covered CDR3 bases are TGTGCCAGCAGCCGACAGGGGGACACTGAA. The chain joins TRBV7-9 to TRBJ1-1, with 9 bases identical to TRBD1. The CDR3 end falls 3 residues outside the read, so it is completed with the germline J gene. CDR1 SEHNR and CDR2 FQNEAQ come from the germline V gene (reference sequence). The ends lost 5 bases at V and 3 bases at J; junction bases unmatched: 1. The CDR3 extends over 13 amino acids.

A note on this clone: The read ends 3 residues early relative to the CDR3; the germline J gene fills the gap. The rearrangement uses TRBV2 and TRBJ2-5; D uncertain. The V gene lost 2 bases and the J gene lost 1 base, with 11 bases spanning the gap. The CDR3 sequence is 15 residues long. In germline, CDR1 is SNHLY, CDR2 FYNNEI. The CDR3 sequence is CASSETVVSQETQYF. The part of the CDR3 DNA that was read is TGTGCCAGCAGTGAAACGGTCGTCTCCCAAGAGACC.

Note on this clone: The DNA ends 3 residues before the CDR3 does, and the rest of the CDR3 is filled in from the germline J gene. The V and J genes are TRBV6-2 or TRBV6-3 and TRBJ1-5, with TRBD1 as a possible D gene (5 bases). The germline CDR1 and CDR2 sequences are MNHEY and SVGEGT. V lost 2 bases to trimming and J lost 7 bases, with 15 bases between them. CDR3 size: 15 residues. Partial CDR3 DNA: TGTGCCAGCAGTTACCTGTGGGACTCAATACAGCCC. Translation: CASSYLWDSIQP. The CDR3 in its entirety is CASSYLWDSIQPQHF.

The CDR3 spells CASSPSGQGNEQFF. Partial CDR3 DNA: TGCGCCAGCAGCCCCTCCGGGCAGGGCAATGAG. The rearrangement joins TRBV4-1 to TRBJ2-1, with a possible D match to TRBD1 (5 bases). The DNA ends 3 residues before the CDR3 does, and the rest of the CDR3 is filled in from the germline J gene. In germline, CDR1 is MGHRA, CDR2 YSYEKL. This CDR3 comprises 14 residues. V shed 4 bases and J shed 6 bases, with 13 bases lying between them.

For this clone: The read ends 3 residues early relative to the CDR3; the germline J gene fills the gap. The chain recombines TRBV7-2 with TRBJ1-1; D not certain. CDR3 length: 13 residues. CDR1 and CDR2 (germline): SGHTA, FQGNSA. Partial CDR3 DNA: TGTGCCAGCAGCTTGCGGGTTGGGGAGACA. This codes for CASSLRVGET. The complete CDR3 protein is CASSLRVGETAFF. The full variable domain, completed using reference TRBV7-2 and TRBJ1-1, is GAGVSQSPSNKVTEKGKDVELRCDPISGHTALYWYRQSLGQGLEFLIYFQGNSAPDKSGLPSDRFSAERTGGSVSTLTIQRTQQEDSAVYLCASSLRVGETAFFGQGTRLTVV.

Notes on this clone: From the germline J gene comes the end of the CDR3, since the read stops 3 residues before it. The chain uses TRBV20-1 and TRBJ2-3, with 11 positions matching TRBD2. Germline assignment: CDR1 DFQATT and CDR2 SNEGSKA (reference sequence). This CDR3 comprises 14 residues. The covered CDR3 bases are TGCAGTGCTAGATTAGCGGGGGGGGTAGAGACG. This gives the protein CSARLAGGVET. The complete CDR3 protein is CSARLAGGVETQYF.

Details on this clone: With the read ending 3 residues before the CDR3 end, the germline J gene is used to fill in that end. The chain carries TRBV7-9 and TRBJ1-1; D is undetermined. V shed 3 bases and J shed 6 bases, with 17 bases lying between them. CDR1 SEHNR and CDR2 FQNEAQ come from the germline V gene (reference sequence). The CDR3 is 15 residues long. CDR3 DNA, as far as it was read: TGTGCCAGCAGCTTTGACGGACGGGGTTTTTCTGAA. Its protein is CASSFDGRGFSE. The whole CDR3 region reads CASSFDGRGFSEAFF.

About this clone itself: The CDR3 end is not reached by the read, which stops 3 residues before it; the germline J gene fills it in. Distinct nucleotide sequences in the sample also encode this CDR3. The chain has TRBV5-1 and TRBJ1-3, with no clear D. The V end was cut by 7 bases, the J end by 1 base, with 12 bases between. The germline V gene encodes CDR1 SGHRS and CDR2 YFSETQ. The CDR3 consists of 14 residues. The CDR3 DNA, read in part, is TGCGCCAGCCGAATCGGGGAATCTGGAAACACC. Translating gives CASRIGESGNT. The whole CDR3 protein reads CASRIGESGNTIYF.

Notes on this clone: With the read ending 3 residues before the CDR3 end, the germline J gene is used to fill in that end. This chain connects TRBV5-4 to TRBJ2-7; D is perhaps TRBD2 (6 bases). This CDR3 is built from 14 residues. Germline V gives CDR1 SGHNT, CDR2 YYREEE (reference sequence). V shed 4 bases and J shed 1 base, with 12 bases lying between them. The CDR3 region is CASSPGTSSYEQYF. The DNA read from the CDR3 is TGTGCCAGCAGCCCCGGGACTTCGTCCTACGAG.

Incomplete CDR3 DNA: TGTGCCAGCTCACCACCGGGACAGGGGGAAAACTATGGT. Translating gives CASSPPGQGENYG. The CDR3 in its entirety is CASSPPGQGENYGQYF. The chain recombines TRBV18 with TRBJ2-4, with TRBD1 identical over 11 bases. The missing CDR3 end, 3 residues past where the read stops, is filled in from the germline J gene. The CDR3 spans 16 residues. CDR1 KGHSH and CDR2 LQKENI come from the germline V gene.

For this clone: The read falls 3 residues short of the CDR3 end, and the missing part is taken from the germline J gene. The rearrangement joins TRBV14 to TRBJ2-3, with 7 bases fitting TRBD2. This CDR3 has 14 amino acids. Germline values: CDR1 SGHDN, CDR2 FVKESK. The sequenced part of the CDR3 DNA is TGTGCCAGCCAAAGGGCGGGAGATTGGGAGACG. Its protein is CASQRAGDWET. The whole CDR3 protein reads CASQRAGDWETQYF.

A note on this clone: The DNA ends 3 residues before the CDR3 does, and the rest of the CDR3 is filled in from the germline J gene. The chain carries TRBV20-1 and TRBJ2-1; 11 bases map to TRBD2. V trimming: 5 bases; J trimming: 9 bases; junction bases outside the gene matches: 12. Germline assignment: CDR1 DFQATT and CDR2 SNEGSKA (reference sequence). The CDR3 is made up of 15 amino acids. The sequenced CDR3 bases are TGCAGTGCTGAAATAGCGGGAGGGCTCGTCGGTGAG. It yields the protein CSAEIAGGLVGE. The entire CDR3 sequence reads CSAEIAGGLVGEQFF.

CDR3 sequence: CASSHPLILRDKGNTIYF. The sequenced CDR3 bases are TGTGCCAGCAGCCACCCGTTGATCCTCAGGGATAAAGGAAACACC. This chain links TRBV4-2 with TRBJ1-3; a weak D match, TRBD1 (5 bases). From the germline J gene comes the end of the CDR3, since the read stops 3 residues before it. Germline-derived CDR1 and CDR2 are LGHNA and YNFKEQ. V was shortened by 3 bases and J by 4 bases, with 22 bases between the two germline ends. The CDR3 runs to 18 residues.

Notes on this clone: Relative to the germline gene, one junction end is altered; a read error may explain this. The read ends 3 residues before the CDR3 terminus; that terminus is restored from the germline J gene. V is TRBV28 and J is TRBJ1-5; tentatively, D is TRBD1 (5 bases). This CDR3 comprises 15 residues. Germline values: CDR1 MDHEN, CDR2 SYDVKM. The DNA read from the CDR3 is TGTGCTAGCATCCCTCGGAGGGGATGGGATCAGCCC. Encoded protein: CASIPRRGWDQP. In full, the CDR3 is CASIPRRGWDQPQHF. The full variable domain, rest sourced from reference TRBV28 and TRBJ1-5, is DVKVTQSSRYLVKRTGEKVFLECVQDMDHENMFWYRQDPGLGLRLIYFSYDVKMKEKGDIPEGYSVSREKKERFSLILESASTNQTSMYLCASIPRRGWDQPQHFGDGTRLSIL.